The T cell receptor (beta chain) under discussion was sequenced for a study of OX40 agonist ivuxolimab in advanced cancers. As for the study in general: Intravenous ivuxolimab was administered to patients every 2 weeks at 0.01 to 10 mg/kg. A history of anti-PD-1, anti-PD-L1 or anti-CTLA-4 therapy was acceptable, and over 35% had some.

Autoimmune disease history or systemic immunosuppression was exclusionary. Measured with immunoSEQ multiplex PCR; TCRdb has only the in-frame clones, and not every one. The table includes around 36,000 clones, roughly 90% detected once. V trimming: 3 bases; J trimming: 4 bases; junction bases outside the gene matches: 5. Per germline, CDR1 SQVTM and CDR2 ANQGSEA. CDR3 length: 13 amino acids. The sequence was collected from an adult with an advanced solid tumor such as melanoma, head and neck, liver or kidney cancer. The rearrangement uses TRBV29-1 and TRBJ1-2; 7 nucleotides match TRBD1. Sequenced here: CD4+ or CD8+ T cells sorted from blood, sampled in a trial of the OX40 agonist ivuxolimab. DNA of the CDR3: TGCAGCGTTGACGTACAGGGGTCCTATGGCTACACCTTC. Its protein is CSVDVQGSYGYTF.